This passage covers 12 T cell receptor beta chains from one sample sequenced in a study of cytomegalovirus exposure and HLA in healthy donors. 60 Vbeta and 13 Jbeta primers were used in PCR. The data were produced by immunoSEQ multiplex PCR, yet TCRdb's version contains in-frame clones alone and is incomplete. Here the sample spans over 150,000 clones, more than 60% being singletons. What was sequenced was PBMCs. Receptor source: a woman between 50 and 59 years old in good health and CMV-seropositive.

In the case of this clone: A junction boundary mismatches the germline segment, possibly from a read error. CDR3 sequence reads: CASRLRQGSSEQYF. The CDR3, as DNA: TGTGCCAGTCGTCTAAGACAGGGATCCTCCGAGCAGTACTTC. The chain employs TRBV2 and TRBJ2-7; 7 nucleotides match TRBD1. The CDR3 spans 14 residues. CDR1 SNHLY and CDR2 FYNNEI come from the germline V gene. Supplemented by reference TRBV2 and TRBJ2-7, the full variable domain reads EPEVTQTPSHQVTQMGQEVILRCVPISNHLYFYWYRQILGQKVEFLVSFYNNEISEKSEIFDDQFSVERPDGSNFTLKIRSTKLEDSAMYFCASRLRQGSSEQYFGPGTRLTVT.

A single count supports this clone. The V gene is TRBV2, the J gene TRBJ2-3, with 10 bases fitting TRBD2. The CDR3 loop spans 15 amino acids. The germline gives CDR1 SNHLY, CDR2 FYNNEI. The V segment lost 6 bases and the J segment 1 base; nucleotides outside the gene matches: 4. DNA of the CDR3: TGTGCCAGCAGCCCCGGGACTAGCGGCACAGATACGCAGTATTTT. Its protein product is CASSPGTSGTDTQYF.

CDR3 region: CASRWETPGYTF. DNA of the CDR3: TGTGCCAGCAGGTGGGAGACCCCAGGCTACACCTTC. This sequence joins TRBV2 and TRBJ1-2; D gene unclear. The germline gives CDR1 SNHLY, CDR2 FYNNEI. Trimming took off 6 bases at V and 8 bases at J, with 13 bases between the two ends. There are 12 residues in the CDR3.

This clone has only one observation. V is TRBV6-1 and J is TRBJ1-1; 8 positions match TRBD1. The germline CDR1 and CDR2 sequences are MNHNS and SASEGT. J lost 13 bases, V lost 4 bases, and 8 bases had no gene match. CDR3 length: 12 residues. DNA of the CDR3: TGTGCCAGCAGTGTTTTGACAGGGGCAGATTTCTTT. Residues: CASSVLTGADFF.

The gene calls are TRBV29-1 and TRBJ1-2; D is perhaps TRBD1 (6 bases). This CDR3 has 13 amino acids. V gave up 5 bases and J gave up 4 bases, with 14 bases separating them. Per the germline V gene, CDR1 is SQVTM and CDR2 is ANQGSEA. CDR3: CSVTRTAGYGYTF. The CDR3 DNA follows: TGCAGCGTTACCCGGACAGCCGGCTATGGCTACACCTTC.

The chain uses TRBV5-4 and TRBJ2-3, with 14 positions matching TRBD2. The CDR3 is made up of 18 amino acids. The germline V gene encodes CDR1 SGHNT and CDR2 YYREEE (reference sequence). Losses at the gene ends were 4 bases for V and 4 bases for J; bases not matched to a gene: 11. CDR3 coding DNA: TGTGCCAGCAGCCCGCCGGGGACTAGCGGGAGTCTACCAGATACGCAGTATTTT. Translation: CASSPPGTSGSLPDTQYF.

The chain employs TRBV5-1 and TRBJ2-5; D is undetermined. Germline CDR1 and CDR2: SGHRS and YFSETQ. Trimming removed 6 bases at V and 5 bases at J, with 14 bases between. There are 13 residues in the CDR3. The CDR3 region is CASTREPSETQYF. In nucleotides, the CDR3 is TGCGCCAGCACCCGCGAACCCTCGGAGACCCAGTACTTC.

This clone was detected only a few times. The rearrangement links TRBV10-2 to TRBJ2-7; D uncertain. There are 11 residues in the CDR3. Trimming took off 5 bases at V and 3 bases at J, with 5 bases between the two ends. Per germline, CDR1 WSHSY and CDR2 SAAADI. In DNA form, the CDR3 reads TGCGCCAGCAGTACCAGCTACGAGCAGTACTTC. Translation gives CASSTSYEQYF.

The V gene is TRBV18, the J gene TRBJ1-1, with 8 bases aligning to TRBD1. Germline lookup yields CDR1 KGHSH and CDR2 LQKENI. V lost 2 bases, J lost 4 bases, and 15 bases stayed unmatched. The CDR3 loop spans 18 amino acids. CDR3 sequence: CASSPLMHRGYDSTEAFF. CDR3 coding DNA: TGTGCCAGCTCACCATTGATGCACAGGGGGTACGATTCCACTGAAGCTTTCTTT.

With regard to this clone: One end of the junction fails to match germline, which may point to a read error. The chain uses TRBV7-7 and TRBJ2-5; 15 bases align to TRBD2. From germline, CDR1 is SSHAT and CDR2 FNYEAQ (reference sequence). The CDR3 totals 18 residues. CDR3 in amino acids: CASSLGLAGGASQETQYF. DNA for the CDR3: TGTGCTAGCAGCTTAGGACTAGCGGGGGGGGCCTCCCAAGAGACCCAGTACTTC.

This clone was seen only a few times. The chain couples TRBV5-1 to TRBJ2-1; TRBD2 aligns across 7 bases. The CDR3 consists of 15 residues. V trimming: 4 bases; J trimming: 4 bases; junction bases outside the gene matches: 8. The germline gives CDR1 SGHRS, CDR2 YFSETQ. The CDR3 DNA follows: TGCGCCAGCAGCCAAGGACTAGACCGTTACAATGAGCAGTTCTTC. Encoded protein: CASSQGLDRYNEQFF.

This chain connects TRBV5-4 to TRBJ2-5; TRBD1 matches 7 bases. V dropped 1 base and J dropped 0; count of bases not matched to a gene: 6. Looked up from germline, CDR1 is SGHNT and CDR2 is YYREEE (reference sequence). This CDR3 has 16 amino acids. As DNA, the CDR3 is TGTGCCAGCAGCTTGAGGGTGGGACAGTACCAAGAGACCCAGTACTTC. The encoded protein is CASSLRVGQYQETQYF.